A single sample is the source of the 12 T cell receptor beta chains below, sequenced in a study of early T cells in non-severe SARS-CoV-2 infection. TCRdb used MiXCR to reprocess the 5' RACE reads, holding one entry per CDR3 protein. The sample yields around 84,000 distinct CDR3 sequences, about 12% seen once. Source material: whole blood. These TCRs come from an adult who was a healthcare worker with PCR-confirmed SARS-CoV-2 infection or an uninfected control (not recorded which).

The chain joins TRBV11-2 to TRBJ2-7; 9 nucleotides align to TRBD1. V trimming: 4 bases; J trimming: 5 bases; junction bases outside the gene matches: 3. CDR1 SGHAT and CDR2 FQNNGV come from the germline V gene. This CDR3 has 13 amino acids. The CDR3 reads CASSWGQGDEQYF. In DNA, the CDR3 is TGTGCCAGCAGCTGGGGACAGGGTGACGAGCAGTACTTC.

The V and J genes are TRBV9 and TRBJ2-1, with D maybe TRBD2 (6 bases). This CDR3 has 12 residues. Between the trimmed V and J ends, which lost 3 bases and 9 bases, there was a span of 10 bases. Germline V gene lookup returns CDR1 SGDLS and CDR2 YYNGEE. For the CDR3, the DNA is TGTGCCAGCAGCGGGGGGACTGGTGAGCAGTTCTTC. Amino acids: CASSGGTGEQFF.

This clonotype was detected many times. The chain employs TRBV29-1 and TRBJ1-2, with D perhaps TRBD1 (6 bases). Trimming removed 0 bases from V and 5 bases from J, with 10 bases in between. The CDR3 sequence is 13 residues long. The germline V gene encodes CDR1 SQVTM and CDR2 ANQGSEA. This chain's CDR3 is CSVEDGGGYGYTF. CDR3 coding DNA: TGCAGCGTTGAAGACGGGGGCGGGTATGGCTACACCTTC.

The chain uses TRBV12-3 or TRBV12-4 and TRBJ2-2, with a possible D match to TRBD2 (5 bases). The V end was cut by 5 bases, the J end by 5 bases, with 15 bases between. This CDR3 has 15 amino acids. The CDR3 coding sequence is TGTGCCAGCAGTCTGGATAGGGAGAGGACCGGGGAGCTGTTTTTT. It codes for CASSLDRERTGELFF.

This clonotype has a handful of counts. The V call is TRBV5-6, the J call TRBJ2-5, with D unresolved. CDR1 and CDR2 from the germline V gene are SGHDT and YYEEEE. Trimming pared 2 bases from V and 2 bases from J, leaving 7 bases between. The CDR3 totals 13 residues. The CDR3 DNA reads as TGTGCCAGCAGCTTTGTACTACAAGAGACCCAGTACTTC. Its protein product is CASSFVLQETQYF.

This clonotype was seen many times. The chain has TRBV12-3 or TRBV12-4 and TRBJ2-1, with 9 bases aligning to TRBD2. With V trimmed by 5 bases and J by 5 bases, 10 bases remained unmatched. The CDR3 sequence is 16 residues long. CDR3 nucleotides: TGTGCCAGCAGTCCCCCGGCGGGAGGGCCTAACAATGAGCAGTTCTTC. Residues: CASSPPAGGPNNEQFF.

Many counts were recorded for this clonotype. Sequence at one end of the junction differs from germline and may be a read error. CDR3 sequence: CASRLRQGLPEAFF. In DNA, the CDR3 is TGTGCCAGCCGCTTGCGACAGGGCTTACCTGAAGCTTTCTTT. V is TRBV5-5 and J is TRBJ1-1, with 7 bases lining up with TRBD1. The length of the CDR3 is 14 residues. From germline, CDR1 is SGHKS and CDR2 YYEKEE (reference sequence).

This clonotype turned up a few times. This rearrangement joins TRBV28 to TRBJ2-1, with 10 bases aligning to TRBD2. Germline V gene data show CDR1 as MDHEN and CDR2 as SYDVKM. The CDR3 covers 15 residues. V lost 2 bases to trimming and J lost 8 bases; unmatched junction nucleotides: 6. The CDR3 coding sequence is TGTGCCAGCAGTTTACGCCTAGCGGGGGTCTATGAGCAGTTCTTC. Protein: CASSLRLAGVYEQFF.

This clonotype was observed many times. The V gene is TRBV12-3 or TRBV12-4, the J gene TRBJ2-5, with D possibly matching TRBD1 (7 bases). V lost 5 bases and J 7 bases, leaving 23 bases between the germline ends. CDR3 size: 16 residues. For the CDR3, the DNA is TGTGCCAGCAGTCCCTACGCGGGACAGATTTTGGGGACCCAGTACTTC. It is translated as CASSPYAGQILGTQYF.

This clonotype has a handful of counts. V gene TRBV3-1 combines with J gene TRBJ2-7; TRBD2 agrees at 14 bases. The CDR3 extends over 16 amino acids. The junction had 4 bases not matched to a gene; V was cut back by 1 base and J by 5 bases. Germline V CDR1 and CDR2: LGHDT, YNNKEL (reference sequence). DNA for the CDR3: TGTGCCAGCAGCCAAGCGGGGACTAGCGGGAGCAACGAGCAGTACTTC. Protein: CASSQAGTSGSNEQYF.

This clonotype was detected many times. The rearrangement uses TRBV18 and TRBJ1-1; D call uncertain. The germline CDR1 and CDR2 sequences are KGHSH and LQKENI. Trimming removed 3 bases from V and 0 bases from J, with 20 bases in between. CDR3 length: 18 amino acids. CDR3 sequence reads: CASSPPWTGGVMNTEAFF. The CDR3 DNA follows: TGTGCCAGCTCACCGCCTTGGACTGGTGGAGTGATGAACACTGAAGCTTTCTTT.

On this clonotype: Since a much larger clone is just one base distant, this may be a read error. The rearrangement uses TRBV11-2 and TRBJ2-5; D call uncertain. This CDR3 is built from 11 residues. Germline V CDR1 and CDR2: SGHAT, FQNNGV. The V end lost 3 bases, the J end lost 3 bases, and 2 bases lay between the germline ends. CDR3 DNA sequence: TGTGCCAGCAGCTTCGAAGAGACCCAGTACTTC. It encodes CASSFEETQYF.